This T cell receptor (beta chain) was identified during a study of OX40 agonist ivuxolimab in advanced cancers. On the study more broadly: Those enrolled were 80% to 85% male, with a mean age of around 55 years and ages from roughly 20 to 85.

Comment on this clone: What it binds is not known. Germline is not matched at one junction end, which may reflect a read error.

Baseline was the first blood sampling point, followed by cycle 4 day 1 and cycle 7 day 1. The CDR3 loop spans 15 amino acids. Germline CDR1 SSHAT, CDR2 FNYEAQ (reference sequence). General study results and limits: Clonal expansion was among the lowest in partial responders at 0.1-3.0 mg/kg, especially CD8+. There were, on average, more expanded clones in CD8+ T cells than in CD4+.

Profiled with immunoSEQ multiplex PCR; TCRdb holds only in-frame clones, not every one. This sample carries about 70,000 clones, roughly 85% of them seen once, and the ten largest clones take under 3.5%. This sequence joins TRBV7-7 and TRBJ2-5; 10 bases align to TRBD1. The receptor's source is an adult with an advanced solid tumor such as melanoma, head and neck, liver or kidney cancer. The specimen comprised CD4+ or CD8+ T cells sorted from blood, sampled in a trial of the OX40 agonist ivuxolimab. The CDR3 region is CASSMRTGGEETQYF. Written as DNA, the CDR3 is TGTGCTAGCAGCATGCGGACAGGGGGGGAAGAGACCCAGTACTTC.